The sample holds many counts of the clone carrying this T cell receptor beta chain. The CDR3 runs 13 residues. Germline V lookup: CDR1 MGHRA, CDR2 YSYEKL. V shed 4 bases, J shed 6 bases, and the junction held 4 bases outside the gene matches. The data were taken from a study of molecular identifiers for immune sequencing clone quantification. One entry per CDR3 protein results from TCRdb running MiXCR on the PCR reads. The profile covers roughly 93,000 distinct CDR3 sequences, with roughly 20% appearing a single time and around 0.8% taken by the ten largest. The V gene is TRBV4-1, the J gene TRBJ2-7, with 9 bases lining up with TRBD2. The specimen sequenced was naive CD8+ T cells from blood, with Jurkat cell RNA spiked in. Described subset: FACS-sorted CD8+CD4-CCR7+CD45RA+ naive T cells. This receptor was obtained from a human donor in good health. Some libraries in this study had Jurkat cell RNA spiked in. The CDR3 DNA sequence: TGCGCCAGCAGCCGCGGACTAGCGTTCGAGCAGTACTTC. Translated, it gives CASSRGLAFEQYF.